Following are 19 T cell receptor beta chains from one sample sequenced in a study of T cell responses to AZD1222 COVID-19 vaccine. The protocol was immunoSEQ multiplex PCR, while the TCRdb copy is restricted to in-frame clones and leaves out a portion. The sample yields around 94,000 clones, 85% to 90% seen once. The material was peripheral blood, obtained on day 0 of AZD1222 vaccination. All receptors derive from an adult in good health.

V gene TRBV6-2 or TRBV6-3 combines with J gene TRBJ1-6; D gene unclear. The germline V gene has CDR1 MNHEY and CDR2 SVGEGT. Between the trimmed V and J ends, which lost 3 bases and 8 bases, there was a span of 5 bases. The CDR3 is 12 residues long. CDR3: CASSYSYSPLHF. The CDR3 DNA follows: TGTGCCAGCAGTTATTCTTATTCACCCCTCCACTTT.

The chain recombines TRBV5-1 with TRBJ2-7, with D hard to call. V was clipped by 4 bases and J by 0 bases, with 5 bases between them. The CDR3 extends over 12 amino acids. Per the germline V gene, CDR1 is SGHRS and CDR2 is YFSETQ. Here the CDR3 reads CASSLSSYEQYF. In nucleotides, the CDR3 is TGCGCCAGCAGCCTGAGCTCCTACGAGCAGTACTTC.

This clone was detected only once. The chain has TRBV15 and TRBJ1-1; the D is unclear. Germline V gene sequence: CDR1 LNHNV, CDR2 YYDKDF (reference sequence). CDR3 length equals 12 residues. V was clipped by 2 bases and J by 7 bases, with 8 bases between them. The chain's CDR3 is CATSRTPGEAFF. For the CDR3, the DNA is TGTGCCACCAGCAGAACGCCTGGTGAAGCTTTCTTT.

This CDR3 is CAWSVRNRETQYF. The CDR3 region has the DNA TGTGCCTGGAGTGTAAGGAATAGGGAGACCCAGTACTTC. This sequence joins TRBV30 and TRBJ2-5; D not certain. V lost 0 bases and J lost 5, with 10 bases in between. This CDR3 is built from 13 residues. Germline V gene sequence: CDR1 GTSNPN, CDR2 SVGIG (reference sequence).

V usage is TRBV19 and J usage is TRBJ1-3; 7 bases agree with TRBD1. V lost 8 bases and J lost 4; bases outside the gene matches: 5. The CDR3 is 13 amino acids. CDR1 and CDR2 (germline): LNHDA, SQIVND (reference sequence). The CDR3 loop is CASQQDRGNTIYF. DNA of the CDR3: TGTGCCAGTCAACAGGACAGGGGAAACACCATATATTTT.

The chain recombines TRBV6-5 with TRBJ2-5, with D perhaps matching TRBD1 or TRBD2 (5 bases each). V gave up 4 bases and J gave up 9 bases, with 15 bases separating them. This CDR3 has 13 residues. Looked up from germline, CDR1 is MNHEY and CDR2 is SVGAGI. The CDR3 DNA reads TGTGCCAGCAGTTCCACGGGAAGGGGTTCCCAGTACTTC. Protein product: CASSSTGRGSQYF.

The chain combines TRBV7-2 with TRBJ1-1, with D perhaps matching TRBD1 (5 bases). Looked up from germline, CDR1 is SGHTA and CDR2 is FQGNSA. The V end lost 1 base, the J end lost 4 bases, and 13 bases lay between the germline ends. The CDR3 length is 15 residues. In nucleotides, the CDR3 is TGTGCCAGCAGCTTAGATCGGGGGACGGCCACTGAAGCTTTCTTT. Protein sequence: CASSLDRGTATEAFF.

This clone was seen a single time. The chain recombines TRBV9 with TRBJ1-5; D is undetermined. The germline V gene encodes CDR1 SGDLS and CDR2 YYNGEE. V gave up 0 bases and J gave up 9 bases, with 13 bases separating them. This CDR3 contains 14 residues. DNA for the CDR3: TGTGCCAGCAGCGTAGAGGCCTTGGGGAGGCCCCAGCATTTT. Amino acids: CASSVEALGRPQHF.

Here the CDR3 reads CASSPGQINQPQHF. The CDR3 nucleotides read TGTGCCAGCAGCCCGGGACAAATTAATCAGCCCCAGCATTTT. The gene calls are TRBV7-2 and TRBJ1-5, with D possibly TRBD1 on 6 matching bases. Trimming left V 5 bases short and J 4 bases short, with 12 bases between. This CDR3 region has 14 residues. Per the germline V gene, CDR1 is SGHTA and CDR2 is FQGNSA. The complete variable domain, with remaining parts taken from reference TRBV7-2 and TRBJ1-5, reads GAGVSQSPSNKVTEKGKDVELRCDPISGHTALYWYRQSLGQGLEFLIYFQGNSAPDKSGLPSDRFSAERTGGSVSTLTIQRTQQEDSAVYLCASSPGQINQPQHFGDGTRLSIL.

The V call is TRBV4-3, the J call TRBJ1-2; 7 nucleotides line up with TRBD1. The CDR3 is 16 residues long. The germline gives CDR1 LGHNA, CDR2 YSLEER. V was clipped by 0 bases and J by 4 bases; unmatched bases: 8. The chain's CDR3 is CASSQDPGQKFYGYTF. The CDR3 DNA is TGCGCCAGCAGCCAAGATCCGGGACAGAAGTTCTATGGCTACACCTTC.

The chain couples TRBV20-1 to TRBJ1-1, with 7 bases matching TRBD1. Looked up from germline, CDR1 is DFQATT and CDR2 is SNEGSKA (reference sequence). CDR3 length: 13 amino acids. With 3 bases clipped from V and 5 bases from J, the junction kept 6 bases outside the gene matches. DNA of the CDR3: TGCAGTGCTAGTGGGCAGGGGGTTACTGAAGCTTTCTTT. Its protein product is CSASGQGVTEAFF.

The chain couples TRBV28 to TRBJ1-5, with D maybe TRBD1 (5 bases). The CDR3 runs to 15 residues. Per germline, CDR1 MDHEN and CDR2 SYDVKM. V dropped 5 bases and J dropped 3 bases, with 14 bases sitting between them. The DNA for the CDR3 is TGTGCCAGCAGTGCACCAGACAGATACAATCAGCCCCAGCATTTT. Its protein product is CASSAPDRYNQPQHF.

This clone was observed a handful of times. The rearrangement joins TRBV5-1 to TRBJ2-3; 9 nucleotides line up with TRBD1. CDR1 is SGHRS, CDR2 YFSETQ, per germline. Trimming cost V 4 bases and J 4 bases; bases outside gene matches: 10. The CDR3 totals 16 residues. CDR3 protein: CASSALFGTGSDTQYF. CDR3 DNA: TGCGCCAGCAGCGCCCTCTTCGGGACAGGGTCAGATACGCAGTATTTT.

The chain has TRBV7-9 and TRBJ1-4; the match to TRBD1 covers 9 bases. The CDR3 runs 15 residues. Germline CDR1 is SEHNR and CDR2 is FQNEAQ (reference sequence). J was trimmed by 6 bases and V by 3 bases; bases with no gene match: 5. DNA of the CDR3: TGTGCCAGCAGCTTCCAGACAGGGGGGGATGAAAAACTGTTTTTT. Its protein is CASSFQTGGDEKLFF.

The J gene is TRBJ2-1, the V gene TRBV7-9; D unclear. With 4 bases removed from V and 4 bases from J, the gap between germline ends came to 11 bases. The CDR3 consists of 14 residues. Germline V gives CDR1 SEHNR, CDR2 FQNEAQ (reference sequence). The CDR3 coding sequence is TGTGCCAGCAGCTCACTACGTTCTTACAATGAGCAGTTCTTC. Translated: CASSSLRSYNEQFF.

The V and J genes are TRBV6-5 and TRBJ2-7, with TRBD1 matching over 8 bases. CDR1 MNHEY and CDR2 SVGAGI come from the germline V gene. V was clipped by 0 bases and J by 2 bases; unmatched bases: 0. The CDR3 is 14 amino acids. The CDR3 DNA sequence: TGTGCCAGCAGTTACTCGACAGGGGCCTACGAGCAGTACTTC. Protein sequence: CASSYSTGAYEQYF.

The gene calls are TRBV7-2 and TRBJ1-5, with 7 bases fitting TRBD1. V lost 4 bases, J lost 2 bases, and 8 bases stayed unmatched. The CDR3 contains 16 residues. The germline V gene has CDR1 SGHTA and CDR2 FQGNSA. The CDR3 DNA is TGTGCCAGCAGCTCTAGTGGGACAGATCGCAATCAGCCCCAGCATTTT. The encoded protein is CASSSSGTDRNQPQHF.

This clone was counted once. Here the CDR3 reads CASGLPAPNEKLFF. For the CDR3, the DNA is TGTGCTAGTGGTTTGCCCGCCCCTAATGAAAAACTGTTTTTT. This rearrangement joins TRBV12-5 to TRBJ1-4; D not resolved. V lost 2 bases to trimming and J lost 3 bases, with 7 bases between them. CDR3 length: 14 residues. The germline V gene encodes CDR1 LGHNT and CDR2 FRNRAP.

The gene calls are TRBV5-6 and TRBJ2-7; TRBD2 agrees at 8 bases. Germline V gene lookup returns CDR1 SGHDT and CDR2 YYEEEE. After removal of 1 base from V and 2 bases from J, the junction contained 2 bases not matched to a gene. This CDR3 contains 14 residues. This CDR3 is CASSLPGGTYEQYF. Written as DNA, the CDR3 is TGTGCCAGCAGCTTGCCGGGGGGGACCTACGAGCAGTACTTC.